The 27 T cell receptor beta chains given below trace back to one sample, sequenced in a study of blood T cell repertoires in COVID-19. Sequenced by immunoSEQ multiplex PCR; TCRdb stores in-frame clones only, minus some. The sample records 100,000 to 150,000 clones, about 86% being singletons. Specimen: peripheral blood. The receptors were sampled from a man aged 80 or over with active or convalescent COVID-19.

This clone was observed many times. The chain employs TRBV7-2 and TRBJ1-6; a weak D match, TRBD1 (5 bases). This CDR3 has 17 residues. The germline CDR1 and CDR2 sequences are SGHTA and FQGNSA. V was shortened by 0 bases and J by 6 bases, with 15 bases between the two germline ends. DNA for the CDR3: TGTGCCAGCAGCTTAGCGGGGGGACGAAATATTAATTCACCCCTCCACTTT. It specifies CASSLAGGRNINSPLHF.

This clone was counted once. The chain employs TRBV10-3 and TRBJ1-2; unclear D gene. Trimming removed 3 bases from V and 6 bases from J, with 11 bases in between. The CDR3 runs to 13 residues. Germline CDR1 is ENHRY and CDR2 is SYGVKD. The CDR3 coding sequence is TGTGCCATCAGTGACTCCGGGTACGATGGCTACACCTTC. Translated: CAISDSGYDGYTF.

Turning to this clone: This CDR3 is also generated by other DNA sequences in the sample. This chain uses TRBV19 with TRBJ1-5; 9 bases are a match to TRBD1. In germline, CDR1 is LNHDA, CDR2 SQIVND (reference sequence). The CDR3 is 15 amino acids. J was trimmed by 1 base and V by 6 bases; bases with no gene match: 4. This CDR3 reads CASSPTGGSNQPQHF. DNA for the CDR3: TGTGCCAGTAGCCCGACAGGGGGAAGCAATCAGCCCCAGCATTTT.

This clone was seen a handful of times. The V call is TRBV5-1, the J call TRBJ2-1; D unclear. V was trimmed by 2 bases and J by 6 bases, leaving 6 bases between them. The CDR3 has 12 residues. Germline lookup yields CDR1 SGHRS and CDR2 YFSETQ. CDR3 nucleotide sequence: TGCGCCAGCAGCTTCTCAGGCAATGAGCAGTTCTTC. Translating gives CASSFSGNEQFF.

The rearrangement joins TRBV2 to TRBJ2-5, with 9 positions matching TRBD2. The CDR3 runs to 14 residues. Germline CDR1 and CDR2: SNHLY and FYNNEI. V shed 6 bases, J shed 4 bases, and the junction held 6 bases outside the gene matches. The CDR3 DNA is TGTGCCAGCAGCTCGGGACTAGCCGGAGAGACCCAGTACTTC. Amino acids: CASSSGLAGETQYF.

The rearrangement uses TRBV19 and TRBJ1-3; D remains ambiguous. The CDR3 spans 13 residues. Germline V gene sequence: CDR1 LNHDA, CDR2 SQIVND (reference sequence). V was cut by 3 bases and J by 3 bases, with 6 bases left in between. CDR3 nucleotide sequence: TGTGCCAGTAGTATCGGGGATGGAAACACCATATATTTT. Amino acids: CASSIGDGNTIYF.

The table lists this clone with a count of one. The chain links TRBV12-3 or TRBV12-4 to TRBJ1-6; no reliable D call. V lost 3 bases, J lost 10 bases, and 7 bases lay in between. The CDR3 loop spans 12 amino acids. This CDR3 reads CASSLEESPLHF. The CDR3 DNA sequence: TGTGCCAGCAGTTTGGAGGAATCACCCCTCCACTTT.

The chain combines TRBV9 with TRBJ1-3; D ambiguous. The CDR3 runs 13 residues. V was clipped by 4 bases and J by 4 bases, with 9 bases between them. CDR1 SGDLS and CDR2 YYNGEE come from the germline V gene. CDR3 DNA sequence: TGTGCCAGCAGCCTGGGCACAGGAAACACCATATATTTT. It yields the protein CASSLGTGNTIYF.

This chain links TRBV5-1 with TRBJ2-3; 11 positions match TRBD2. V shed 2 bases, J shed 1 base, and the junction held 0 bases outside the gene matches. The CDR3 extends over 15 amino acids. CDR1 SGHRS and CDR2 YFSETQ come from the germline V gene. In DNA, the CDR3 is TGCGCCAGCAGCTTTAGCGGGGGGGGCACAGATACGCAGTATTTT. Translated, it gives CASSFSGGGTDTQYF. Full variable domain (missing parts from reference TRBV5-1 and TRBJ2-3): KAGVTQTPRYLIKTRGQQVTLSCSPISGHRSVSWYQQTPGQGLQFLFEYFSETQRNKGNFPGRFSGRQFSNSRSEMNVSTLELGDSALYLCASSFSGGGTDTQYFGPGTRLTVL.

The chain is built from TRBV6-4 and TRBJ1-3; no definite D call. With 0 bases removed from V and 3 bases from J, the gap between germline ends came to 12 bases. This CDR3 has 16 residues. Germline-derived CDR1 and CDR2 are MRHNA and SNTAGT. The CDR3 here is CASSDSAGGYGNTIYF. Here the CDR3 DNA reads TGTGCCAGCAGTGACTCGGCCGGAGGGTATGGAAACACCATATATTTT.

V usage is TRBV7-3 and J usage is TRBJ2-7; 12 bases are shared with TRBD1. The length of the CDR3 is 13 residues. Germline V gives CDR1 SGHTA, CDR2 FQGTGA. V was pared by 5 bases and J by 10 bases, with 6 bases of the junction left unmatched. This chain's CDR3 is CASSPGQGAEQYF. DNA for the CDR3: TGTGCCAGCAGCCCGGGACAGGGGGCGGAACAGTACTTC.

The chain uses TRBV3-1 (or the pseudogene TRBV3-2) and TRBJ2-7; 11 bases agree with TRBD2. Looked up from germline, CDR1 is LGHDT and CDR2 is YNNKEL (reference sequence). V shed 1 base, J shed 6 bases, and the junction held 2 bases outside the gene matches. The CDR3 is made up of 14 amino acids. CDR3 nucleotides: TGTGCCAGCAGCCAAGGGCTAGCGGGGGGCGAGCAGTACTTC. It codes for CASSQGLAGGEQYF.

The CDR3 DNA reads as TGTGCCAGCTCACAAGGGGTAGAATATGGCTACACCTTC. Translated: CASSQGVEYGYTF. The chain couples TRBV18 to TRBJ1-2; D might be TRBD1 (5 bases). The CDR3 runs to 13 residues. Trimming left V 4 bases short and J 5 bases short, with 11 bases between. Germline V gene sequence: CDR1 KGHSH, CDR2 LQKENI.

This clone was detected once. The chain combines TRBV28 with TRBJ2-7; tentatively, D is TRBD2 (5 bases). The germline V gene has CDR1 MDHEN and CDR2 SYDVKM. There are 13 residues in the CDR3. Between the trimmed V and J ends, which lost 5 bases and 3 bases, there was a span of 11 bases. DNA for the CDR3: TGTGCCAGCAGTCTGGCCGGGGACTACGAGCAGTACTTC. This gives the protein CASSLAGDYEQYF.

The CDR3 DNA is TGTGCCAGCAGCTTTGGGCAGGACTATGGCTACACCTTC. Protein product: CASSFGQDYGYTF. This chain joins TRBV5-6 and TRBJ1-2, with D unresolved. The CDR3 sequence is 13 residues long. With 2 bases removed from V and 3 bases from J, the gap between germline ends came to 8 bases. The germline V gene has CDR1 SGHDT and CDR2 YYEEEE.

This clone was observed a single time. The chain uses TRBV5-5 and TRBJ1-5; 9 bases are shared with TRBD1. V was clipped by 4 bases and J by 3 bases; unmatched bases: 5. The CDR3 spans 15 residues. The germline V gene encodes CDR1 SGHKS and CDR2 YYEKEE (reference sequence). The CDR3 region is CASSPDRGPNQPQHF. CDR3 in DNA: TGTGCCAGCAGCCCGGACAGGGGACCCAATCAGCCCCAGCATTTT.

J is TRBJ2-2 and V is TRBV6-1, with a tentative D call TRBD1 (5 bases). CDR1 and CDR2 from the germline V gene are MNHNS and SASEGT. CDR3 length: 14 amino acids. Trimming shortened V by 2 bases and J by 4 bases, and 8 bases separated the two germline ends. This chain's CDR3 is CASSEQGGTGELFF. The CDR3, as DNA: TGTGCCAGCAGTGAACAGGGTGGCACCGGGGAGCTGTTTTTT.

This chain links TRBV6-2 or TRBV6-3 with TRBJ1-1, with 8 positions matching TRBD1. The CDR3 totals 14 residues. Germline CDR1 is MNHEY and CDR2 is SVGEGT. The junction had 3 bases not matched to a gene; V was cut back by 2 bases and J by 4 bases. CDR3 region: CASSYAGGVTEAFF. The DNA of the CDR3 is TGTGCCAGCAGTTACGCAGGGGGCGTCACTGAAGCTTTCTTT.

The V and J genes are TRBV27 and TRBJ2-1; 12 nucleotides agree with TRBD2. The germline CDR1 and CDR2 sequences are MNHEY and SMNVEV (reference sequence). This CDR3 is built from 18 residues. Unmatched junction bases numbered 16, after V lost 6 bases and J lost 7 bases. CDR3 in amino acids: CASRRGTPGLAGTNEQFF. The CDR3, as DNA: TGTGCCAGCAGACGGGGGACCCCCGGACTAGCGGGGACAAATGAGCAGTTCTTC.

The chain recombines TRBV5-4 with TRBJ2-7; possibly TRBD1 for D (6 bases). The CDR3 consists of 17 residues. V shed 2 bases and J shed 6 bases, with 24 bases lying between them. Germline V gene lookup returns CDR1 SGHNT and CDR2 YYREEE (reference sequence). This CDR3 is CASSFTMGQIILREQYF. The CDR3 coding sequence is TGTGCCAGCAGCTTCACCATGGGACAAATTATTCTGCGCGAGCAGTACTTC.

The chain's CDR3 is CASSYTGDYGYTF. The CDR3, as DNA: TGTGCCAGCAGTTACACAGGAGACTATGGCTACACCTTC. J is TRBJ1-2 and V is TRBV6-5; D is possibly TRBD1 (5 bases). Trimming removed 2 bases from V and 3 bases from J, with 7 bases in between. CDR1 and CDR2 from the germline V gene are MNHEY and SVGAGI. CDR3 length: 13 residues.

The chain combines TRBV6-5 with TRBJ2-1; D is uncertain. V lost 6 bases to trimming and J lost 2 bases, with 11 bases between them. Germline CDR1 MNHEY, CDR2 SVGAGI. This CDR3 has 14 residues. CDR3 amino acids: CASRQPDTYNEQFF. For the CDR3, the DNA is TGTGCCAGCAGACAGCCCGACACCTACAATGAGCAGTTCTTC.

The V and J genes are TRBV5-1 and TRBJ2-7, with 8 bases matching TRBD1. The CDR3 extends over 18 amino acids. CDR1 is SGHRS and CDR2 is YFSETQ in the germline V gene. With 4 bases clipped from V and 3 bases from J, the junction kept 18 bases outside the gene matches. Here the CDR3 reads CASSPALSSGTGLYEQYF. Here the CDR3 DNA reads TGCGCCAGCAGCCCCGCACTCTCGTCCGGGACAGGCCTCTACGAGCAGTACTTC.

About this clone: Other DNA sequences within the sample encode an identical CDR3. V usage is TRBV5-1 and J usage is TRBJ2-3; no reliable D call. CDR3 size: 12 residues. Trimming shortened V by 5 bases and J by 3 bases, and 7 bases separated the two germline ends. CDR1 SGHRS and CDR2 YFSETQ come from the germline V gene. CDR3 protein: CASSPPTDTQYF. In DNA form, the CDR3 reads TGCGCCAGCAGTCCCCCAACAGATACGCAGTATTTT.

The rearrangement joins TRBV5-1 to TRBJ2-3; TRBD1 might be the D (6 bases). Germline V gene sequence: CDR1 SGHRS, CDR2 YFSETQ. Trimming cost V 5 bases and J 3 bases, with 19 bases left between them. The CDR3 runs to 16 residues. CDR3 residues: CASRQGYGPKTDTQYF. The CDR3 DNA reads TGCGCCAGCAGGCAGGGGTACGGCCCCAAAACAGATACGCAGTATTTT.

This chain links TRBV10-3 with TRBJ2-7, with TRBD1 matching over 10 bases. Germline trimming cut 4 bases from V and 4 bases from J; bases unmatched to any gene: 4. In germline, CDR1 is ENHRY, CDR2 SYGVKD. The CDR3 has 14 residues. CDR3: CAISGDRGLYEQYF. CDR3 coding DNA: TGTGCCATCAGTGGGGACAGGGGATTATACGAGCAGTACTTC.

V usage is TRBV7-2 and J usage is TRBJ2-7; 13 bases align to TRBD2. This CDR3 is 15 amino acids long. V lost 5 bases and J lost 7; bases outside the gene matches: 8. The germline CDR1 and CDR2 sequences are SGHTA and FQGNSA. This chain's CDR3 is CASSATSGGAREQYF. The CDR3, as DNA: TGTGCCAGCAGCGCAACTAGCGGGGGGGCGCGAGAGCAGTACTTC. Combining the CDR3 with reference TRBV7-2 and TRBJ2-7 gives the whole variable domain GAGVSQSPSNKVTEKGKDVELRCDPISGHTALYWYRQSLGQGLEFLIYFQGNSAPDKSGLPSDRFSAERTGGSVSTLTIQRTQQEDSAVYLCASSATSGGAREQYFGPGTRLTVT.